The present T cell receptor beta chain was sequenced within a study of blood T cell repertoires in COVID-19. Study overall: Some COVID-19 samples were acute and others convalescent; all came from the United States, Italy and Spain. PBMCs, B-cell-depleted T cells, or T cells were the source of the cDNA or gDNA that made up the material.

V gave up 1 base and J gave up 11 bases, with 12 bases separating them. In germline, CDR1 is SGHRS, CDR2 YFSETQ. This CDR3 has 12 amino acids. In the study's own analysis: Reference gene primers were amplified, and this amplification served to estimate nucleated cell counts. Method: immunoSEQ multiplex PCR; TCRdb's copy keeps in-frame clones and lacks some. V and J calls and clone size are those listed in that table; D and trimming were worked out from the DNA. The sample consists of around 63,000 clones, 79% of them appearing once. The V call is TRBV5-1, the J call TRBJ1-2, with D possibly TRBD1 on 5 matching bases. Sequenced sample: peripheral blood. The origin of this receptor is a human donor in a cohort sampled during active COVID-19. DNA for the CDR3: TGCGCCAGCAGCTTGATAGGGGCCCCATACACCTTC. This translates into CASSLIGAPYTF.